This T cell receptor (beta chain) is from a study of post-analysis software for immune sequencing data. Study at large: Relapsing-remitting, secondary progressive and progressive-relapsing forms made up the multiple sclerosis disease courses. Regarding the study as a whole: Comparison of patients with controls showed five TRBV segments more frequent in patients, TRBV5-6, TRBV5-1 and TRBV20-1 among them. Compared against controls, patients with multiple sclerosis displayed significantly lower normalized Chao1 diversity.

The CDR3 covers 19 residues. Germline assignment: CDR1 LGHNA and CDR2 YNFKEQ. Trimming cost V 4 bases and J 2 bases, with 24 bases left between them. About this clonotype: Antigen: not known.

Presence of unique molecular identifiers characterized the TCR beta cDNA libraries. T cells numbering roughly 1 to 10 million yielded around 500,000 cDNA molecules. TCRdb reanalysed the PCR reads using MiXCR and keeps one entry per CDR3 protein. In the table there are hundreds of thousands of distinct CDR3 sequences, approximately 60% of which are singletons. V usage is TRBV4-2 and J usage is TRBJ2-4; TRBD1 is a possible D gene (5 bases). Sequenced input: blood. The TCR comes from a girl aged 2 to 9 with multiple sclerosis. The CDR3 loop reads CASSRSGQGWGGTKNIQYF. Here the CDR3 DNA reads TGTGCCAGCAGCCGGTCCGGGCAGGGTTGGGGTGGAACCAAAAACATTCAGTACTTC.